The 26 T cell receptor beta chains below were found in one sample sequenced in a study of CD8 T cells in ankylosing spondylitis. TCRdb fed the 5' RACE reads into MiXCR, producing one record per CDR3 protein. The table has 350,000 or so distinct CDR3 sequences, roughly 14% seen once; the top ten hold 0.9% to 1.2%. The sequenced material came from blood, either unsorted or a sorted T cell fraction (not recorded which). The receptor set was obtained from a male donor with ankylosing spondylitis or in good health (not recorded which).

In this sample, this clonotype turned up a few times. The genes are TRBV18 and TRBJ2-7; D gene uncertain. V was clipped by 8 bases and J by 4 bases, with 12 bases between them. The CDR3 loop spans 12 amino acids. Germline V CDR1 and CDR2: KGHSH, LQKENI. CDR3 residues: CASRETAYEQYF. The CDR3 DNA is TGTGCCAGCCGCGAGACGGCATACGAGCAGTACTTC.

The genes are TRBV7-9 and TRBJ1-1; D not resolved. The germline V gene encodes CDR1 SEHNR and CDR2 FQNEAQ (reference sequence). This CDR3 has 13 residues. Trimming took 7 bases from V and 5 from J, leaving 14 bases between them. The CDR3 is CASKTEGGTEAFF. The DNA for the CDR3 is TGTGCCAGCAAAACGGAGGGTGGGACTGAAGCTTTCTTT.

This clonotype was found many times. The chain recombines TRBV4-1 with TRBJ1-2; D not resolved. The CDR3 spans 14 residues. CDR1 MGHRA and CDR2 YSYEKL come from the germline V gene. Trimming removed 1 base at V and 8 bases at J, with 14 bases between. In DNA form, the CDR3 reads TGCGCCAGCAGCCAAGGTGGGGAAGTTATAGGCTACACCTTC. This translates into CASSQGGEVIGYTF.

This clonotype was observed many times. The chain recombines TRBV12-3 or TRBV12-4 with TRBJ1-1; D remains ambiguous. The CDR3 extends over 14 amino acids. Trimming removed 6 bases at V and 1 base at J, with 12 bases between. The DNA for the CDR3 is TGTGCCAGCAGGCTCGGACCGTCGAACACTGAAGCTTTCTTT. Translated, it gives CASRLGPSNTEAFF.

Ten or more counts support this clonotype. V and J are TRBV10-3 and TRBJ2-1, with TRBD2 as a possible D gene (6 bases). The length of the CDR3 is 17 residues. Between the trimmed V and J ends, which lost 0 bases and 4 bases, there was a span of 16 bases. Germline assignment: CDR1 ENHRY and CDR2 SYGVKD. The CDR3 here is CAISESRTGASYNEQFF. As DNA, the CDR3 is TGTGCCATCAGTGAGTCGCGGACGGGAGCGAGTTACAATGAGCAGTTCTTC.

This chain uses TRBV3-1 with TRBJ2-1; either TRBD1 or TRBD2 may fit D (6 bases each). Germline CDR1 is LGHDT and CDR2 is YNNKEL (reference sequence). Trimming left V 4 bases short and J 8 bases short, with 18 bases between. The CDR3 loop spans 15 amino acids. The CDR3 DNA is TGTGCCAGCAGCCCTCGTGCCGTTAGGGGGGATGAGCAGTTCTTC. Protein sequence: CASSPRAVRGDEQFF.

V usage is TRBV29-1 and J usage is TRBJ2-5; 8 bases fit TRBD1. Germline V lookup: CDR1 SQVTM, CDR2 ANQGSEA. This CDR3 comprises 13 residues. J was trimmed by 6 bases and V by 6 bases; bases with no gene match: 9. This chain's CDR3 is CSVEKDRAKTQYF. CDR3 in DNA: TGCAGCGTCGAGAAGGACAGGGCCAAGACCCAGTACTTC.

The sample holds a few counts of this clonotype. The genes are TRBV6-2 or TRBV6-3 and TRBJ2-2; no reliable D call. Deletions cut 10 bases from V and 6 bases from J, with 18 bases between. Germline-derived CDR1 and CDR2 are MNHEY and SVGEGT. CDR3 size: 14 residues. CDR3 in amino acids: CATYLQLFAGELFF. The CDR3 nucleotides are TGTGCCACCTATCTTCAACTGTTTGCCGGGGAGCTGTTTTTT.

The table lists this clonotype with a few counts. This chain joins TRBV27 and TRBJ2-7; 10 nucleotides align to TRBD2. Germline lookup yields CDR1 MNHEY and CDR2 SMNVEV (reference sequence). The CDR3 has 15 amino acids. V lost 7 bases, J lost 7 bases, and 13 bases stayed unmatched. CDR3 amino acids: CASTQNSGRFGEQYF. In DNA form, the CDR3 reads TGTGCCAGCACTCAGAATAGCGGGAGGTTCGGTGAGCAGTACTTC.

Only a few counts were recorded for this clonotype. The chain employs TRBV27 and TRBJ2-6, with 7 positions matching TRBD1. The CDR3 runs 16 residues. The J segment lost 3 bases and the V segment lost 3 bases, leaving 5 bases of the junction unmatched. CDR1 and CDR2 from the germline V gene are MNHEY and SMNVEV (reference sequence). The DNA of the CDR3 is TGTGCCAGCAGTTTGATAGGGGGCTTTGGGGCCAACGTCCTGACTTTC. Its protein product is CASSLIGGFGANVLTF.

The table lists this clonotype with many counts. As DNA, the CDR3 is TGCAGCGTTGCATGGGGGGCGAGCAATCAGCCCCAGCATTTT. It yields the protein CSVAWGASNQPQHF. This chain connects TRBV29-1 to TRBJ1-5; TRBD1 might be the D (6 bases). V lost 4 bases to trimming and J lost 1 base, with 11 bases between them. The CDR3 runs 14 residues. Germline CDR1 SQVTM, CDR2 ANQGSEA.

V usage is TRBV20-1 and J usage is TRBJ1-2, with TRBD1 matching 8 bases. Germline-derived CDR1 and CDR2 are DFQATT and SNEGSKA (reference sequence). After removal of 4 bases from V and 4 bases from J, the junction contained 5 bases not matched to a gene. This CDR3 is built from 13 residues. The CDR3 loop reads CSATDRGGYGYTF. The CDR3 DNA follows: TGCAGTGCTACCGACAGGGGCGGCTATGGCTACACCTTC.

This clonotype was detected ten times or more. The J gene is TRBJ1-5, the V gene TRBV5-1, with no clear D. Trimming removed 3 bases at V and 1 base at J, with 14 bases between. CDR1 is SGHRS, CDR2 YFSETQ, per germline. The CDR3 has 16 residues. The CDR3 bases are TGCGCCAGCAGCTCTGGACTTCGGGAGAGCAATCAGCCCCAGCATTTT. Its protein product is CASSSGLRESNQPQHF. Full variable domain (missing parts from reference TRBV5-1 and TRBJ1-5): KAGVTQTPRYLIKTRGQQVTLSCSPISGHRSVSWYQQTPGQGLQFLFEYFSETQRNKGNFPGRFSGRQFSNSRSEMNVSTLELGDSALYLCASSSGLRESNQPQHFGDGTRLSIL.

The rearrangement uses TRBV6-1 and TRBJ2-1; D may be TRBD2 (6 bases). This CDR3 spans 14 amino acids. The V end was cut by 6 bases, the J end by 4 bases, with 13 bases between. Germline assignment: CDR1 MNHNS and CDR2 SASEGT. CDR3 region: CASRNGGGYNEQFF. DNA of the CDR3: TGTGCCAGCAGAAACGGCGGAGGGTACAATGAGCAGTTCTTC.

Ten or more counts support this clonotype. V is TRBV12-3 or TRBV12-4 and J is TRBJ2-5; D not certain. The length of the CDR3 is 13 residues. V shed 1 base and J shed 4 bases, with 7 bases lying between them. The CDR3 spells CASSLGFAETQYF. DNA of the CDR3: TGTGCCAGCAGTTTAGGGTTTGCAGAGACCCAGTACTTC.

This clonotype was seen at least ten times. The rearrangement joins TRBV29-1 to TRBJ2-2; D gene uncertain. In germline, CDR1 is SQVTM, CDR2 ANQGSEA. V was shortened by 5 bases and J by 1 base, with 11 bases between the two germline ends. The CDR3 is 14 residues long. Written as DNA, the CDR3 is TGCAGCGTTCTCTTGGGCCGGAACACCGGGGAGCTGTTTTTT. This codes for CSVLLGRNTGELFF.

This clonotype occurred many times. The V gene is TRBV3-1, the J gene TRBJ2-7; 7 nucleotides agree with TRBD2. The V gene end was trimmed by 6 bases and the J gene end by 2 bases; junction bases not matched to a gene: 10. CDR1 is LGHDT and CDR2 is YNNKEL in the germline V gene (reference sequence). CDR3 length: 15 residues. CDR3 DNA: TGTGCCAGCAGACCATCGGGGGGACGCACCTACGAGCAGTACTTC. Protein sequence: CASRPSGGRTYEQYF.

The CDR3 DNA follows: TGTGCCAGCAGCTTAGGCCGGGGGGGCGACGTGAATGAGCAGTTCTTC. It encodes CASSLGRGGDVNEQFF. This chain connects TRBV13 to TRBJ2-1; 8 bases map to TRBD2. J lost 7 bases, V lost 0 bases, and 8 bases had no gene match. This CDR3 contains 16 residues. Germline CDR1 reads PRHDT; CDR2 reads FYEKMQ (reference sequence). Drawing the rest from reference TRBV13 and TRBJ2-1, the complete variable domain is AAGVIQSPRHLIKEKRETATLKCYPIPRHDTVYWYQQGPGQDPQFLISFYEKMQSDKGSIPDRFSAQQFSDYHSELNMSSLELGDSALYFCASSLGRGGDVNEQFFGPGTRLTVL.

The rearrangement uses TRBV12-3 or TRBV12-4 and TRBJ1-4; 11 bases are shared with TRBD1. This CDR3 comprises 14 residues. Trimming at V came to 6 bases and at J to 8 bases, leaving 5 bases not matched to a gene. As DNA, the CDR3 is TGTGCCAGCAGCAGGACAGGGGGCGGGGAAAAACTGTTTTTT. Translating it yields CASSRTGGGEKLFF.

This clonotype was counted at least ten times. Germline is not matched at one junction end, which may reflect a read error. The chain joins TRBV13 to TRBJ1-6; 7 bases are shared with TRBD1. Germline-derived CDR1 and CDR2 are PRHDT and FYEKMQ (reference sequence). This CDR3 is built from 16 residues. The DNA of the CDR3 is TGTGCCAGCAGCCTAGGACAGGAGTCTAATAATTCACCCCTCCACTTT. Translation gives CASSLGQESNNSPLHF.

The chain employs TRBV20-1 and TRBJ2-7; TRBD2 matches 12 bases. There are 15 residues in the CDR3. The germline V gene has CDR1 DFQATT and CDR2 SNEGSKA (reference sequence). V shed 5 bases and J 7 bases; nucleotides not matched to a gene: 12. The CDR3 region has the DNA TGCAGTGCTCCCTATCGACTAGCGGGAGAAAGTGAGCAGTACTTC. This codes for CSAPYRLAGESEQYF.

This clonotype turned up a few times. CDR3 DNA sequence: TGCGCCAGCAGCTCAGTCGACAGGGGGCAATACGAGCAGTACTTC. Translating it yields CASSSVDRGQYEQYF. This rearrangement joins TRBV5-1 to TRBJ2-7; 10 nucleotides agree with TRBD1. V lost 3 bases to trimming and J lost 4 bases; unmatched junction nucleotides: 7. The CDR3 consists of 15 residues. Germline loops: CDR1 SGHRS, CDR2 YFSETQ.

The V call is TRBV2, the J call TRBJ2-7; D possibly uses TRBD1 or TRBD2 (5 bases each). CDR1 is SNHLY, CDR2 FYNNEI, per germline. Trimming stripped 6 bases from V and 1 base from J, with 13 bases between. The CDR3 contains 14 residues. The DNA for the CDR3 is TGTGCCAGCAGGTCCGGGACCGCATCCTACGAGCAGTACTTC. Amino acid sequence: CASRSGTASYEQYF.

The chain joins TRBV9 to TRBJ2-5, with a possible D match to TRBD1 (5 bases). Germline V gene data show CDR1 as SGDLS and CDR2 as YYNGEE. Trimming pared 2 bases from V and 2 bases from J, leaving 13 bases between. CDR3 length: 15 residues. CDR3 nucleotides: TGTGCCAGCAGCGTCGGTGACAGAGGTCAAGAGACCCAGTACTTC. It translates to CASSVGDRGQETQYF.

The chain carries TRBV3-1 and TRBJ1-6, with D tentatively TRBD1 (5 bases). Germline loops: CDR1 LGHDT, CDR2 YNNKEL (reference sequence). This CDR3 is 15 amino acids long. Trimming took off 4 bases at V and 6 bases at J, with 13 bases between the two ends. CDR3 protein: CASSPRDARNSPLHF. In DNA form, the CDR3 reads TGTGCCAGCAGCCCCCGGGACGCGCGTAATTCACCCCTCCACTTT.

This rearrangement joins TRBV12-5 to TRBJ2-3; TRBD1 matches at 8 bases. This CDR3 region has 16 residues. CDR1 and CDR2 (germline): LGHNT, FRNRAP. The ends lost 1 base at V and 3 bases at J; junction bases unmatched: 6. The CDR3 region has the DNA TGTGCTAGTGGTTTGGGACAGGGGATCGGAACAGATACGCAGTATTTT. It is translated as CASGLGQGIGTDTQYF.